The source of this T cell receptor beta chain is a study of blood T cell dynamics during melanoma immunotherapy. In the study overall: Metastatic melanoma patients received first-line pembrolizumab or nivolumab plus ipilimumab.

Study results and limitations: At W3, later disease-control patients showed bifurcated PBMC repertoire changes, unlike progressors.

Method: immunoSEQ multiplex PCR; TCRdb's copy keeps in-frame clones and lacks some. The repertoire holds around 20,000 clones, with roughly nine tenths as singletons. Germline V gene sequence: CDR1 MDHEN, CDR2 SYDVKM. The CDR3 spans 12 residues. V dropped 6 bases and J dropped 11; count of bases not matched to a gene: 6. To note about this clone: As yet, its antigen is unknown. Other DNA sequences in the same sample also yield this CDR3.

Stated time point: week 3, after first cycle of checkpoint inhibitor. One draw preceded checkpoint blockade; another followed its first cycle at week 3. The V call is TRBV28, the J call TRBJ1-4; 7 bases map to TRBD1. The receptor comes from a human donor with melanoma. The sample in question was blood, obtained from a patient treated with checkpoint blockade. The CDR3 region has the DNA TGTGCCAGCAGACAGGGACAGCACAAACTGTTTTTT. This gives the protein CASRQGQHKLFF.